A single sample gave rise to the 5 T cell receptor beta chains below, sequenced in a study of chronic HIV infection and antiretroviral therapy. TCRdb re-analysed the 5' RACE reads in MiXCR, keeping a single row per CDR3 protein. Among about 38,000 distinct CDR3 sequences listed, about 8.1% were seen once. The source material was peripheral blood. Source of these receptors: an adult who had HIV and had not received antiretroviral therapy, or was an uninfected healthy control (not recorded which).

The V call is TRBV10-3, the J call TRBJ2-5, with 9 positions matching TRBD1. There are 17 residues in the CDR3. Looked up from germline, CDR1 is ENHRY and CDR2 is SYGVKD. Losses at the gene ends were 0 bases for V and 5 bases for J; bases not matched to a gene: 10. CDR3 in DNA: TGTGCCATCAGTGAGTCGGGACAGGGAACACGGGATGAGACCCAGTACTTC. It is translated as CAISESGQGTRDETQYF.

In this sample, this clonotype turned up many times. The chain uses TRBV25-1 and TRBJ2-7, with TRBD1 matching over 8 bases. Germline-derived CDR1 and CDR2 are MGHDK and SYGVNS. The CDR3 has 14 amino acids. V shed 3 bases, J shed 3 bases, and the junction held 4 bases outside the gene matches. The CDR3 reads CASSDETGVYEQYF. The DNA for the CDR3 is TGTGCCAGCAGTGACGAGACAGGGGTCTACGAGCAGTACTTC.

This clonotype was counted ten times or more. The chain employs TRBV2 and TRBJ2-7; D is unresolved. Trimming took 2 bases from V and 1 from J, leaving 6 bases between them. Germline V lookup: CDR1 SNHLY, CDR2 FYNNEI. This CDR3 is built from 13 residues. CDR3 sequence (DNA): TGTGCCAGCAGTGAACTGGCTTCCTACGAGCAGTACTTC. Its protein is CASSELASYEQYF. The variable domain in full, with the rest retrieved from reference TRBV2 and TRBJ2-7, is EPEVTQTPSHQVTQMGQEVILRCVPISNHLYFYWYRQILGQKVEFLVSFYNNEISEKSEIFDDQFSVERPDGSNFTLKIRSTKLEDSAMYFCASSELASYEQYFGPGTRLTVT.

This clonotype has just a few counts. The chain joins TRBV27 to TRBJ1-2; 9 positions match TRBD1. V gave up 7 bases and J gave up 6 bases; unmatched junction bases: 9. Germline values: CDR1 MNHEY, CDR2 SMNVEV (reference sequence). This CDR3 is built from 14 residues. CDR3 coding DNA: TGTGCCAGCAAACTGACAGGGGGTCCGAATGGCTACACCTTC. Amino acid sequence: CASKLTGGPNGYTF.

The gene calls are TRBV15 and TRBJ2-5; TRBD2 matches 13 bases. This CDR3 has 17 residues. Germline values: CDR1 LNHNV, CDR2 YYDKDF (reference sequence). Trimming cost V 1 base and J 4 bases; bases outside gene matches: 6. DNA of the CDR3: TGTGCCACCAGCAGAGCACTAGCGGGAGGGCCGGGAGAGACCCAGTACTTC. Translating gives CATSRALAGGPGETQYF.